This T cell receptor (beta chain) is drawn from a study of regulatory T cells in long-lasting Graves disease. Overall study findings and caveats: Compared with new cases, persistent Graves' patients showed reduced TCR diversity.

V gave up 4 bases and J gave up 4 bases; unmatched junction bases: 9. The CDR3 is 16 residues long. Germline CDR1 and CDR2: SGHVS and FQNEAQ. Time point denoted: persistent/refractory GD, antithyroid drugs over 5 years with positive TRAb. RNA from PBMCs was the source of the TCR library. Points on this clonotype: Its antigen remains unidentified.

CDR3 regions were amplified by Arm-PCR using iRepertoire HTBI primers to build TCR beta libraries. TCRdb passed the multiplex PCR reads through MiXCR, listing each CDR3 protein once. In the table there are a few hundred thousand distinct CDR3 sequences, 23% of which are singletons. The receptor comes from a female donor with Graves disease. Sequenced material: peripheral blood mononuclear cells (PBMCs), taken when the disease was refractory, from a patient treated with antithyroid drugs. The chain combines TRBV7-8 with TRBJ2-5, with 10 bases fitting TRBD2. As DNA, the CDR3 is TGTGCCAGCAGCTCCACCGGGACTAGCGTAGGAGAGACCCAGTACTTC. This gives the protein CASSSTGTSVGETQYF.